This entry describes one TCR beta chain. This record belongs to a study of blood T cell repertoires in COVID-19. Study background: Whether acute or convalescent, the COVID-19 samples came from the United States, Italy and Spain.

The assay was immunoSEQ multiplex PCR, and TCRdb's table has in-frame clones only and misses some. The sample lists 200,000 to 250,000 clones; about four fifths were seen once. Per germline, CDR1 MNHNY and CDR2 SVGAGI (reference sequence). CDR3 length equals 14 residues. V was pared by 2 bases and J by 2 bases, with 9 bases between. The V gene is TRBV6-6, the J gene TRBJ1-2; no reliable D call. The receptor comes from a woman aged 18-35 years with acute or convalescent COVID-19. The material sequenced was peripheral blood. The DNA for the CDR3 is TGTGCCAGCAGTTACGGAGGTTCCAACTATGGCTACACCTTC. Translation gives CASSYGGSNYGYTF.